Shown below are 21 T cell receptor beta chains from a single sample sequenced in a study of OX40 agonist ivuxolimab in advanced cancers. Sequencing was performed with immunoSEQ multiplex PCR; in TCRdb, only in-frame clones are kept and a portion is missing. The top ten hold about 0.48% of the sample, which has roughly 100,000 clones, less than 95% seen once. The sequencing here drew on CD4+ or CD8+ T cells sorted from blood, taken in a trial of the OX40 agonist ivuxolimab. These receptors were collected from an adult with an advanced solid tumor such as melanoma, head and neck, liver or kidney cancer.

The rearrangement joins TRBV29-1 to TRBJ2-3; 11 bases map to TRBD1. Unmatched junction bases numbered 5, after V lost 6 bases and J lost 3 bases. Germline values: CDR1 SQVTM, CDR2 ANQGSEA. This CDR3 has 14 amino acids. The CDR3: CSVPGTGGTDTQYF. The CDR3 DNA is TGCAGCGTCCCCGGGACAGGGGGTACAGATACGCAGTATTTT.

The chain employs TRBV21-1 and TRBJ2-1; TRBD1 is the table's D call, not checked against the DNA. TRBV21-1 is marked as a pseudogene. The CDR3 runs to 17 residues. The CDR3 protein is CASSKDSSGHHVNEQFF. For the CDR3, the DNA is TGTGCCAGCAGCAAAGACTCCTCCGGACACCACGTCAATGAGCAGTTCTTC.

This clone was observed a few times. The J gene is TRBJ1-2, the V gene TRBV29-1; the D gene is possibly TRBD1 (6 bases). The CDR3 runs 12 residues. V was shortened by 7 bases and J by 3 bases, with 12 bases between the two germline ends. The germline CDR1 and CDR2 sequences are SQVTM and ANQGSEA. In DNA, the CDR3 is TGCAGCGCTTCTACAGGGTACTATGGCTACACCTTC. It specifies CSASTGYYGYTF.

This rearrangement joins TRBV7-9 to TRBJ2-7; D assignment may be TRBD1 or TRBD2 (5 bases each). The CDR3 totals 15 residues. Deletions cut 3 bases from V and 0 bases from J, with 12 bases between. The V gene's germline CDR1 is SEHNR and CDR2 FQNEAQ (reference sequence). Here the CDR3 DNA reads TGTGCCAGCAGCTTTCCGGTGGGGGTCTCCTACGAGCAGTACTTC. Its translation: CASSFPVGVSYEQYF.

The chain recombines TRBV27 with TRBJ2-7, with D unresolved. The germline CDR1 and CDR2 sequences are MNHEY and SMNVEV (reference sequence). V gave up 3 bases and J gave up 5 bases, with 14 bases separating them. This CDR3 spans 14 amino acids. CDR3 amino acids: CASSLKAGINEQYF. CDR3 in DNA: TGTGCCAGCAGTTTGAAGGCAGGAATCAACGAGCAGTACTTC.

This chain connects TRBV4-3 to TRBJ1-6, with no clear D. CDR1 is LGHNA, CDR2 YSLEER, per germline. This CDR3 region has 15 residues. The V end was cut by 1 base, the J end by 0 bases, with 4 bases between. CDR3 DNA sequence: TGCGCCAGCAGCCAAGCGATCTCCTATAATTCACCCCTCCACTTT. Encoded protein: CASSQAISYNSPLHF.

The chain carries TRBV7-9 and TRBJ2-5; D uncertain. Trimming took 1 base from V and 1 from J, leaving 10 bases between them. Looked up from germline, CDR1 is SEHNR and CDR2 is FQNEAQ (reference sequence). The length of the CDR3 is 15 residues. The CDR3 DNA reads TGTGCCAGCAGCTTAGGGGGTGCAACCCAAGAGACCCAGTACTTC. Translated, it gives CASSLGGATQETQYF.

This chain joins TRBV5-1 and TRBJ2-6; TRBD1 matches 11 bases. The CDR3 covers 18 residues. V lost 5 bases, J lost 2 bases, and 9 bases stayed unmatched. Germline CDR1 and CDR2: SGHRS and YFSETQ. The CDR3 loop reads CASRLPRTGGAGANVLTF. CDR3 sequence (DNA): TGCGCCAGCAGACTGCCTAGGACAGGGGGCGCTGGGGCCAACGTCCTGACTTTC.

On this clone itself: Within the sample, other DNA sequences also encode this same CDR3. The V and J genes are TRBV5-1 and TRBJ2-7; TRBD1 agrees at 8 bases. The J segment lost 0 bases and the V segment lost 3 bases, leaving 2 bases of the junction unmatched. The CDR3 is 14 amino acids. The V gene's germline CDR1 is SGHRS and CDR2 YFSETQ. CDR3 sequence reads: CASSSGTGSYEQYF. CDR3 sequence (DNA): TGCGCCAGCAGCTCCGGGACAGGCTCCTACGAGCAGTACTTC. Full variable domain (remainder filled in from reference TRBV5-1 and TRBJ2-7): KAGVTQTPRYLIKTRGQQVTLSCSPISGHRSVSWYQQTPGQGLQFLFEYFSETQRNKGNFPGRFSGRQFSNSRSEMNVSTLELGDSALYLCASSSGTGSYEQYFGPGTRLTVT.

For the CDR3, the DNA is TGTGCCAGCAGTCCACTCGGGGGGTTAGGTGAAGCTTTCTTT. It encodes CASSPLGGLGEAFF. The J gene is TRBJ1-1, the V gene TRBV27, with a tentative D call TRBD1 (5 bases). Germline V gives CDR1 MNHEY, CDR2 SMNVEV (reference sequence). CDR3 length: 14 amino acids. Trimming removed 5 bases at V and 7 bases at J, with 17 bases between.

V is TRBV7-9 and J is TRBJ2-7, with TRBD1 matching 9 bases. Germline assignment: CDR1 SEHNR and CDR2 FQNEAQ (reference sequence). This CDR3 spans 14 amino acids. J gave up 7 bases and V 5 bases, and 9 bases lay outside the gene matches. The CDR3 region has the DNA TGTGCCAGCAGCCGGACAGGGGACGGCCGGGAGCAGTACTTC. Translating gives CASSRTGDGREQYF.

The chain links TRBV19 to TRBJ2-1; TRBD1 agrees at 10 bases. The CDR3 is 16 amino acids. The germline V gene encodes CDR1 LNHDA and CDR2 SQIVND (reference sequence). The J segment lost 6 bases and the V segment lost 6 bases, leaving 11 bases of the junction unmatched. The CDR3 sequence: CASSEPGTGVRNEQFF. CDR3 coding DNA: TGTGCCAGTAGCGAACCCGGGACAGGGGTTCGCAATGAGCAGTTCTTC.

The J gene is TRBJ1-1, the V gene TRBV9, with D possibly TRBD1 on 5 matching bases. The CDR3 runs 14 residues. Trimming cost V 0 bases and J 5 bases, with 11 bases left between them. CDR1 is SGDLS and CDR2 is YYNGEE in the germline V gene. The CDR3 region is CASSVVGGGTEAFF. CDR3 bases: TGTGCCAGCAGCGTAGTGGGGGGAGGGACTGAAGCTTTCTTT.

This chain connects TRBV18 to TRBJ1-1; D is unclear. Trimming removed 2 bases at V and 5 bases at J, with 6 bases between. This CDR3 is built from 12 residues. Germline V gene sequence: CDR1 KGHSH, CDR2 LQKENI. The CDR3 region is CASSPGYTEAFF. CDR3 in DNA: TGTGCCAGCTCACCAGGGTATACTGAAGCTTTCTTT. The full variable domain, completed using reference TRBV18 and TRBJ1-1, is NAGVMQNPRHLVRRRGQEARLRCSPMKGHSHVYWYRQLPEEGLKFMVYLQKENIIDESGMPKERFSAEFPKEGPSILRIQQVVRGDSAAYFCASSPGYTEAFFGQGTRLTVV.

This sequence joins TRBV7-2 and TRBJ1-3; D uncertain. Trimming left V 1 base short and J 4 bases short, with 5 bases between. CDR1 SGHTA and CDR2 FQGNSA come from the germline V gene. This CDR3 contains 13 residues. The DNA of the CDR3 is TGTGCCAGCAGCTTAGGCGAGGGAAACACCATATATTTT. It yields the protein CASSLGEGNTIYF.

The chain has TRBV11-1 and TRBJ2-1; 8 positions match TRBD1. The V gene end was trimmed by 2 bases and the J gene end by 7 bases; junction bases not matched to a gene: 10. The CDR3 sequence is 16 residues long. Germline CDR1 reads SGHAT; CDR2 reads FQDESV (reference sequence). CDR3 sequence reads: CASSLSGQGVMNEQFF. The CDR3 DNA reads TGTGCCAGCAGCTTATCAGGACAGGGTGTAATGAATGAGCAGTTCTTC.

The count of this clone is one. This sequence joins TRBV28 and TRBJ1-5; D is possibly TRBD1 (6 bases). The germline V gene has CDR1 MDHEN and CDR2 SYDVKM. This CDR3 contains 16 residues. The ends were cut back, 2 bases at V and 4 bases at J, with 15 bases in the middle. The CDR3 DNA reads TGTGCCAGCAGTTTACCCCAGGGGCCGGGGAATCAGCCCCAGCATTTT. Protein product: CASSLPQGPGNQPQHF.

The chain has TRBV18 and TRBJ1-4; D remains unclear. Germline V gene data show CDR1 as KGHSH and CDR2 as LQKENI. The CDR3 length is 14 residues. V was clipped by 3 bases and J by 5 bases, with 10 bases between them. The CDR3 loop is CASSPPNLNEKLFF. In DNA, the CDR3 is TGTGCCAGCTCACCTCCAAACTTAAATGAAAAACTGTTTTTT.

This chain connects TRBV19 to TRBJ1-1; 12 positions match TRBD1. The V and J ends lost 5 bases and 4 bases, in that order; junction bases with no gene match: 2. This CDR3 spans 14 amino acids. CDR1 and CDR2 from the germline V gene are LNHDA and SQIVND (reference sequence). The CDR3 spells CASSLGQGATEAFF. The DNA of the CDR3 is TGTGCCAGTAGTTTGGGACAGGGGGCCACTGAAGCTTTCTTT.

J is TRBJ1-5 and V is TRBV7-8; 10 bases align to TRBD1. Germline V gives CDR1 SGHVS, CDR2 FQNEAQ. The V segment lost 4 bases and the J segment 4 bases; nucleotides outside the gene matches: 10. The CDR3 is 17 residues long. The CDR3 region is CASSYRNPGQGNQPQHF. Here the CDR3 DNA reads TGTGCCAGCAGCTATCGAAACCCGGGACAGGGGAATCAGCCCCAGCATTTT.

The CDR3 loop is CASSLGQGPYGEKLFF. CDR3 DNA: TGTGCCAGCAGTCTCGGACAGGGGCCGTATGGTGAAAAACTGTTTTTT. The gene calls are TRBV2 and TRBJ1-4; 9 nucleotides align to TRBD1. Germline V gene sequence: CDR1 SNHLY, CDR2 FYNNEI. The junction had 11 bases not matched to a gene; V was cut back by 5 bases and J by 7 bases. The CDR3 runs to 16 residues.